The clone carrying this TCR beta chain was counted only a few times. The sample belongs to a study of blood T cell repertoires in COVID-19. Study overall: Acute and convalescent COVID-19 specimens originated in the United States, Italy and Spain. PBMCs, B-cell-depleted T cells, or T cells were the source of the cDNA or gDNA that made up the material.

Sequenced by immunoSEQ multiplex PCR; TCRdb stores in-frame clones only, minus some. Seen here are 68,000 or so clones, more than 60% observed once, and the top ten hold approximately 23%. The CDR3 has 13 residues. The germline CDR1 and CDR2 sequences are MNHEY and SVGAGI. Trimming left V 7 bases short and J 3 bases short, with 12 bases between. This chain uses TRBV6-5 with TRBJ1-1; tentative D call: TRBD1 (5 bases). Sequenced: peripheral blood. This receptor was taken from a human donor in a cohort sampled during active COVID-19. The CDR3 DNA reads TGTGCCAGCATGGTGGACATGGACACTGAAGCTTTCTTT. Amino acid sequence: CASMVDMDTEAFF.